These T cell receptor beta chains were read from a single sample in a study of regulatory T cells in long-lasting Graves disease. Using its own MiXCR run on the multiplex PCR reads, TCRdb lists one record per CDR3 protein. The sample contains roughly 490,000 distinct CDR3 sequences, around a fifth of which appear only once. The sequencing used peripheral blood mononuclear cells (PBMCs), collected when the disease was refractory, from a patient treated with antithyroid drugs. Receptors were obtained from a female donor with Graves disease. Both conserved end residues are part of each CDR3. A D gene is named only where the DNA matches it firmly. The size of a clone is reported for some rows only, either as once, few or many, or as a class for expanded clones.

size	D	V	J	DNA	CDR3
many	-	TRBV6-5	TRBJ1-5	TGTGCCAGCAGTTACCAGGGGACGCACCCTGGGGGAAGCAATCAGCCCCAGCATTTT	CASSYQGTHPGGSNQPQHF
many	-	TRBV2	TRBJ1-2	TGTGCCAGTATCGACAGACCTTTTCTGACCTACTATGGCTACACCTTC	CASIDRPFLTYYGYTF
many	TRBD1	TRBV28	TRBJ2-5	TGTGCCAGCAGACTGACAGGGGAGGAGACCCAGTACTTC	CASRLTGEETQYF
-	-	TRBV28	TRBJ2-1	TGTGCCAGCAGTTTAGGTCCAGCCCTTTACAATGAGCAGTTCTTC	CASSLGPALYNEQFF
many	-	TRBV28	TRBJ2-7	TGTGCCAGCAGTTTAAGTCCCGGGGGCCCCACGACCTACGAGCAGTACTTC	CASSLSPGGPTTYEQYF
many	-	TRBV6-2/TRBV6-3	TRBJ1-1	TGTGCCAGCAGTGAGGGGGGTACTGAAGCTTTCTTT	CASSEGGTEAFF
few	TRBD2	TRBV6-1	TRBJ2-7	TGTGCCAGCAGTGACTCTAGCGGGGGTACCGAGCAGTACTTC	CASSDSSGGTEQYF
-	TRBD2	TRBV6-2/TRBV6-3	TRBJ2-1	TGTGCCAGCATCGCTAGAACGCGCGGGGGGAATGAGCAGTTCTTC	CASIARTRGGNEQFF
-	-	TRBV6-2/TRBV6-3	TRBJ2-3	TGTGCCAGCAGTTACTCGTATGCCAGGGCCGATACGCAGTATTTT	CASSYSYARADTQYF
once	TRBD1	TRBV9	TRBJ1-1	TGTGCCAGCAGCTACCGGGACAGTGAAGCTTTCTTT	CASSYRDSEAFF
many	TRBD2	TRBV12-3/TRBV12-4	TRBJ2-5	TGTGCCAGCAGTTTCAGGACTAGCGGGTACCAAGAGACCCAGTACTTC	CASSFRTSGYQETQYF
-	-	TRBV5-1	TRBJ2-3	TGCGCCAGCAGCTTGTTCCAGGGGATAGATACGCAGTATTTT	CASSLFQGIDTQYF
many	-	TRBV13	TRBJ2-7	TGTGCCAGCAGCCCGGACGGAGGAACCTACGAGCAGTACTTC	CASSPDGGTYEQYF
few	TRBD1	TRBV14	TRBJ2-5	TGTGCCAGCAGCCAAGGGCTCGACAGGGGGCAAGAGACCCAGTACTTC	CASSQGLDRGQETQYF
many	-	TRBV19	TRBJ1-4	TGTGCCAGTAGTATCGGAGGGCTCACTGAAAAACTGTTTTTT	CASSIGGLTEKLFF
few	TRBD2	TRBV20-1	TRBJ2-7	TGCAGTGCTAGATTGCCGGGACTAGCGGACTCGTTTTCCCTTGCCGAGCAGTACTTC	CSARLPGLADSFSLAEQYF
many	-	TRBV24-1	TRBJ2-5	TGTGCCACCAGTGTGGCAGCGGGAGAGACCCAGTACTTC	CATSVAAGETQYF
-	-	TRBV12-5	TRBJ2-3	TGTGCTAGTGGTTTGGTAGGAGCGGGCACAGATACGCAGTATTTT	CASGLVGAGTDTQYF
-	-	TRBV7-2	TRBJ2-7	TGTGCCAGCAGCTTAGCGGCTAGCTCTTCCTACGAGCAGTACTTC	CASSLAASSSYEQYF
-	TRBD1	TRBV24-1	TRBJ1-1	TGTGCCACCAGTGACCCAACGACAGGGGATACTGAAGCTTTCTTT	CATSDPTTGDTEAFF
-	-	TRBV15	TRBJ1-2	TGTGCCACCAGCCCAGGGTTAGGCTACACCTTC	CATSPGLGYTF
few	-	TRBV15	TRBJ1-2	TGTGCCACCAGCAGAGGCCCAGACTACTATGGCTACACCTTC	CATSRGPDYYGYTF
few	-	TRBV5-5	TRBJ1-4	TGTGCCAGCAGCTTGTGGAATGGTGATGAAAAACTGTTTTTT	CASSLWNGDEKLFF
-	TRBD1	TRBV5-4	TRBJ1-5	TGTGCCAGCAGCTTGATGGGACAGGAGTCCCAGCATTTT	CASSLMGQESQHF
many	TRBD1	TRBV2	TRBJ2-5	TGTGCCAGCAGAGCCGGGACAGGAAGAAAAGAGACCCAGTACTTC	CASRAGTGRKETQYF
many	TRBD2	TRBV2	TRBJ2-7	TGTGCCAGCATGGATAGCGGGAGGGCCGATTACGAGCAGTACTTC	CASMDSGRADYEQYF
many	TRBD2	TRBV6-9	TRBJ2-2	TGTGCCAGCAGTTATTACGGGACTAGCGGGAGAACAGGCACCGGGGAGCTGTTTTTT	CASSYYGTSGRTGTGELFF
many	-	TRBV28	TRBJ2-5	TGTGCCAGCAGTGGAGGCTTTCAAGAGACCCAGTACTTC	CASSGGFQETQYF
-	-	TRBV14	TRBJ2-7	TGTGCCAGCAGCCAAGGTAGGACTGACGTTCCCTACGAGCAGTACTTC	CASSQGRTDVPYEQYF
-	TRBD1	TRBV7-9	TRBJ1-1	TGTGCCAGCAGCTTAAACTGGGACAGACTGAACACTGAAGCTTTCTTT	CASSLNWDRLNTEAFF
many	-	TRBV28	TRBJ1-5	TGTGCCAGCAGTTCCATTCAGCCCCAGCATTTT	CASSSIQPQHF
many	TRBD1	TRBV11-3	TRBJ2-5	TGTGCCAGCAGCTCCGGGACAGGGGACCAAGAGACCCAGTACTTC	CASSSGTGDQETQYF
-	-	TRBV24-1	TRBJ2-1	TGTGCCACCAGTGATTTAAAGGGTGTATTGGTGAATGAGCAGTTCTTC	CATSDLKGVLVNEQFF
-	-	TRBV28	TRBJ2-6	TGTGCCAGCAGTTTTAGGGCGACTGGGGCCAACGTCCTGACTTTC	CASSFRATGANVLTF
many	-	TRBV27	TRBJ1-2	TGTGCCAGCAGTTCCCGGGCCATGGGGGACTATGGCTACACCTTC	CASSSRAMGDYGYTF
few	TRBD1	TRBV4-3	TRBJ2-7	TGCGCCAGCAGCCAAGTCCGACAGGGCGGCGACGAGCAGTACTTC	CASSQVRQGGDEQYF
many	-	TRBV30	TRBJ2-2	TGTGCCTGGAGCCAAGGGGACGGGGAGCTGTTTTTT	CAWSQGDGELFF
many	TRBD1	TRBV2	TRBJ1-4	TGTGCCAGCACCAGGACAGGGAATGAAAAACTGTTTTTT	CASTRTGNEKLFF
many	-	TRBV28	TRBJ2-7	TGTGCCAGCGCGTGGTGGGGGACCGTCGCTTCAGAGCAGTACTTC	CASAWWGTVASEQYF
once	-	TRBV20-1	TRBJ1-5	TGCAGTGCTAGAGATGGCGGGAGCAATCAGCCCCAGCATTTT	CSARDGGSNQPQHF
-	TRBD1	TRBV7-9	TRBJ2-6	TGTGCCAGCAGCTTCTGGACAGGGGGCAGTGGGGCCAACGTCCTGACTTTC	CASSFWTGGSGANVLTF
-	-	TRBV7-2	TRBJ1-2	TGTGCCAGCAGCTCCACGGATACTCGCTATGGCTACACCTTC	CASSSTDTRYGYTF
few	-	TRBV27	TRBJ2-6	TGTGCCAGCAGTTTACATGGCAGTCAGGGGTCCTCTGGGGCCAACGTCCTGATTTTC	CASSLHGSQGSSGANVLIF
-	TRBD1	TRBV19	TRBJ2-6	TGTGCCAGTAGCCCGGGACAGGGCTTGGCTGGGGCCAACGTCCTGACTTTC	CASSPGQGLAGANVLTF
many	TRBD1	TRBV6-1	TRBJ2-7	TGTGCCAGCAGGGCCGACAGGGAAACCTACGAGCAGTACTTC	CASRADRETYEQYF
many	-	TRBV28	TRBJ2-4	TGTGCCAGCAGTTCGTTCGTGGTATACATAACTGACATTCAGTACTTC	CASSSFVVYITDIQYF
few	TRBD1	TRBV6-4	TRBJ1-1	TGTGCCAGCAGTGAATCCGGGACAGGAAACACTGAAGCTTTCTTT	CASSESGTGNTEAFF
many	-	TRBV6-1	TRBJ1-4	TGTGCCAGCAGACCCACAGCGCCCGAAGCAGAAAAACTGTTTTTT	CASRPTAPEAEKLFF
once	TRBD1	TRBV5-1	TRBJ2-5	TGCGCCAGCAGCCTGACAGGGGGCAGCGAGACCCAGTACTTC	CASSLTGGSETQYF
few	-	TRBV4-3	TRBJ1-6	TGCGCCAGCAGCCAAGATTATAGCCGGGGGTCCTATAATTCACCCCTCCACTTT	CASSQDYSRGSYNSPLHF
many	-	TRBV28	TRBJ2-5	TGTGCCAGCACAGGGATGTCCCAAGAGACCCAGTACTTC	CASTGMSQETQYF
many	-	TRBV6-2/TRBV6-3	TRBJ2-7	TGTGCCAGCCGACGGCCTCTCTCCTACGAGCAGTACTTC	CASRRPLSYEQYF
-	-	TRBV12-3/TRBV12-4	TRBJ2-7	TGTGCCAGCAGTTTAGATAGGTGGGTCACCGTCTACGAGCAGTACTTC	CASSLDRWVTVYEQYF
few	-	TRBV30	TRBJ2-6	TGTGCCTGGCCCGGGCCCTCTGGGGCCAACGTCCTGACTTTC	CAWPGPSGANVLTF
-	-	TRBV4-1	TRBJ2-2	TGCGCCAGCAGCCAAATTGACAAATTCACCGGGGAGCTGTTTTTT	CASSQIDKFTGELFF
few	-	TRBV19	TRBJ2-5	TGTGCCAGTAGTATGACTGGACGGTTCCAAGAGACCCAGTACTTC	CASSMTGRFQETQYF
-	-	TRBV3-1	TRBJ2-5	TGTGCCAGCAGCCTGCCTGTTATCGACCGTGCGGGCAACCAAGAGACCCAGTACTTC	CASSLPVIDRAGNQETQYF
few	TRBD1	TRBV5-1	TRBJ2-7	TGCGCCAGCAGCTTGTCCGCGGACAGGGTCGCACGGTGGTACTTC	CASSLSADRVARWYF